Below are 14 T cell receptor beta chains sequenced from a single sample in a study of graft-versus-host responses after intestinal transplantation. Their antigens remain unidentified. Sequencing was performed with immunoSEQ multiplex PCR; in TCRdb, only in-frame clones are kept and a portion is missing. The sample consists of about 120,000 clones, 90% to 95% of them appearing once. The sample was unstimulated CD8+ T cells sorted from spleen or lymph node cells, taken before intestinal transplant. The receptors derive from a human donor who received an intestinal transplant.

The CDR3 bases are TGTGCCAGCAGTGAACTGGGGACAGGATACACCGGGGAGCTGTTTTTT. Residues: CASSELGTGYTGELFF. This chain connects TRBV2 to TRBJ2-2, with 8 bases matching TRBD1. Germline V lookup: CDR1 SNHLY, CDR2 FYNNEI. Unmatched junction bases numbered 5, after V lost 2 bases and J lost 3 bases. CDR3 length equals 16 residues.

The sample holds one count of this clone. The chain is built from TRBV9 and TRBJ2-7; D might be TRBD1 (6 bases). The CDR3 loop spans 15 amino acids. Trimming pared 0 bases from V and 0 bases from J, leaving 10 bases between. Germline V gene sequence: CDR1 SGDLS, CDR2 YYNGEE. This CDR3 is CASSVGDIYSYEQYF. CDR3 nucleotide sequence: TGTGCCAGCAGCGTAGGGGACATTTACTCCTACGAGCAGTACTTC.

Points on this clone: The germline gene is not matched at one end of the junction; a read error may be the cause. J is TRBJ2-1 and V is TRBV27; tentative D call: TRBD2 (5 bases). Germline V gene data show CDR1 as MNHEY and CDR2 as SMNVEV (reference sequence). This CDR3 contains 15 residues. The CDR3 loop is CATSLRERSYNEQFF. The CDR3 region has the DNA TGTGCCACCAGTTTACGGGAACGCTCCTACAATGAGCAGTTCTTC.

The genes are TRBV4-1 and TRBJ2-7; a possible D gene is TRBD1 (5 bases). Germline lookup yields CDR1 MGHRA and CDR2 YSYEKL. The CDR3 extends over 13 amino acids. With 2 bases removed from V and 2 bases from J, the gap between germline ends came to 7 bases. The CDR3 is CASSQKDTYEQYF. As DNA, the CDR3 is TGCGCCAGCAGCCAAAAGGACACCTACGAGCAGTACTTC.

This chain joins TRBV5-1 and TRBJ2-2, with a tentative D call TRBD2 (6 bases). This CDR3 contains 14 residues. Germline CDR1 reads SGHRS; CDR2 reads YFSETQ. The V end lost 6 bases, the J end lost 7 bases, and 16 bases lay between the germline ends. This CDR3 is CASTRRREGGELFF. CDR3 bases: TGCGCCAGCACCCGAAGGCGGGAAGGCGGGGAGCTGTTTTTT.

The V and J genes are TRBV5-4 and TRBJ2-5; tentatively, D is TRBD2 (6 bases). This CDR3 is built from 15 residues. The germline CDR1 and CDR2 sequences are SGHNT and YYREEE (reference sequence). V was pared by 3 bases and J by 0 bases, with 12 bases between. The CDR3 DNA sequence: TGTGCCAGCAGCTCTCCCCGCGGGGACCAAGAGACCCAGTACTTC. This sequence encodes CASSSPRGDQETQYF.

J is TRBJ2-5 and V is TRBV19; TRBD2 aligns across 7 bases. Germline assignment: CDR1 LNHDA and CDR2 SQIVND (reference sequence). Trimming took 4 bases from V and 5 from J; bases not matched to a gene: 4. CDR3 length equals 13 residues. The CDR3 DNA follows: TGTGCCAGTAGTAAAGTGGGAGGGGAGACCCAGTACTTC. As protein: CASSKVGGETQYF.

The rearrangement links TRBV27 to TRBJ2-7; possibly TRBD1 for D (5 bases). Trimming stripped 1 base from V and 0 bases from J, with 7 bases between. The length of the CDR3 is 14 residues. The V gene's germline CDR1 is MNHEY and CDR2 SMNVEV (reference sequence). The CDR3 is CASSLWGSSYEQYF. CDR3 nucleotides: TGTGCCAGCAGTTTATGGGGCAGCTCCTACGAGCAGTACTTC.

A word on this clone: One end of the junction fails to match germline, which may point to a read error. Other DNA variants within this sample encode the same CDR3. This chain connects TRBV27 to TRBJ2-1; 9 bases agree with TRBD2. Germline V gene lookup returns CDR1 MNHEY and CDR2 SMNVEV (reference sequence). CDR3 length: 15 amino acids. CDR3 residues: CASSYVAGANNEQFF. In nucleotides, the CDR3 is TGCGCCAGCAGTTACGTAGCGGGAGCGAATAATGAGCAGTTCTTC.

The genes are TRBV4-3 and TRBJ2-1; 7 bases line up with TRBD2. Germline CDR1 LGHNA, CDR2 YSLEER. The CDR3 totals 13 residues. V dropped 4 bases and J dropped 6; count of bases not matched to a gene: 3. CDR3 region: CASSPGLSNEQFF. Here the CDR3 DNA reads TGCGCCAGCAGCCCGGGACTAAGCAATGAGCAGTTCTTC.

This chain connects TRBV28 to TRBJ1-2; D remains ambiguous. Germline loops: CDR1 MDHEN, CDR2 SYDVKM. The V and J ends lost 7 bases and 6 bases respectively, with 15 bases between them. The CDR3 extends over 13 amino acids. DNA of the CDR3: TGTGCCAGCACCGTCAGCGTTTCCGATGGCTACACCTTC. This codes for CASTVSVSDGYTF.

For this clone: Other nucleotide sequences from this sample produce the same CDR3. The chain combines TRBV19 with TRBJ2-1, with D uncertain. The CDR3 sequence is 15 residues long. V dropped 3 bases and J dropped 0 bases, with 9 bases sitting between them. In germline, CDR1 is LNHDA, CDR2 SQIVND (reference sequence). The DNA for the CDR3 is TGTGCCAGTAGTATTGGGGTGGGCTCCTACAATGAGCAGTTCTTC. Encoded protein: CASSIGVGSYNEQFF.

The V and J genes are TRBV9 and TRBJ1-2; 9 nucleotides match TRBD1. J was trimmed by 6 bases and V by 0 bases; bases with no gene match: 9. The CDR3 is 16 amino acids. Germline V gives CDR1 SGDLS, CDR2 YYNGEE. CDR3 sequence (DNA): TGTGCCAGCAGCGTAGGTTTGTTAGACAGGGGGGATGGCTACACCTTC. Protein: CASSVGLLDRGDGYTF.

The table lists this clone with a count of one. This chain joins TRBV28 and TRBJ2-2, with 8 bases matching TRBD2. V shed 5 bases, J shed 6 bases, and the junction held 14 bases outside the gene matches. Germline V CDR1 and CDR2: MDHEN, SYDVKM. The CDR3 runs to 17 residues. This CDR3 is CASSPPLRASGPGELFF. The CDR3 coding sequence is TGTGCCAGCAGTCCCCCCTTAAGAGCTAGCGGGCCCGGGGAGCTGTTTTTT.